Each of the 6 T cell receptor beta chains below was sequenced from the same sample in a study of radiation and T cells in renal cell carcinoma. Time point reported: baseline pretreatment blood. Treatment defined: 15 Gy SBRT to primary tumor, nephrectomy 4 weeks later. Produced via immunoSEQ multiplex PCR; TCRdb's table is partial and in-frame only. The sample yields approximately 120,000 clones, 82% seen once. The sample was blood, taken from a patient whose treatment included radiotherapy and nephrectomy. The receptors were gathered from a woman in her sixties or seventies with renal cell carcinoma.

The CDR3 reads CASSHQGAEFCNQPQHF. CDR3 sequence (DNA): TGCGCCAGCAGTCATCAGGGGGCTGAGTTCTGCAATCAGCCCCAGCATTTT. The rearrangement links TRBV23-1 to TRBJ1-5, with 8 positions matching TRBD1. TRBV23-1 is marked as an open reading frame, function uncertain. This CDR3 has 17 amino acids. V trimming: 3 bases; J trimming: 2 bases; junction bases outside the gene matches: 9.

The chain combines TRBV5-4 with TRBJ1-2, with D possibly matching TRBD1 (6 bases). The germline V and J ends were trimmed by 0 bases and 8 bases, with 11 bases remaining between them. The CDR3 consists of 13 residues. Germline V gene lookup returns CDR1 SGHNT and CDR2 YYREEE (reference sequence). The CDR3, as DNA: TGTGCCAGCAGCTTGGCGAAGGGGGTAGGCTACACCTTC. Its translation is CASSLAKGVGYTF.

The gene calls are TRBV2 and TRBJ1-2; no clear D gene. The germline CDR1 and CDR2 sequences are SNHLY and FYNNEI. This CDR3 has 16 residues. Trimming took off 0 bases at V and 5 bases at J, with 16 bases between the two ends. CDR3 protein: CASSEALSGRPYGYTF. The CDR3 region has the DNA TGTGCCAGCAGTGAAGCATTGTCAGGCAGGCCGTATGGCTACACCTTC.

The genes are TRBV5-5 and TRBJ1-1, with D unclear. There are 14 residues in the CDR3. Germline V gene lookup returns CDR1 SGHKS and CDR2 YYEKEE (reference sequence). V gave up 5 bases and J gave up 0 bases, with 11 bases separating them. The CDR3 sequence: CASSSGVMNTEAFF. CDR3 nucleotides: TGTGCCAGCAGTTCTGGGGTCATGAACACTGAAGCTTTCTTT.

This chain links TRBV6-6 with TRBJ2-5; TRBD1 matches at 10 bases. Germline lookup yields CDR1 MNHNY and CDR2 SVGAGI (reference sequence). This CDR3 has 15 amino acids. The J segment lost 0 bases and the V segment lost 4 bases, leaving 2 bases of the junction unmatched. CDR3: CASSSGQGYQETQYF. Here the CDR3 DNA reads TGTGCCAGCAGTTCGGGACAGGGGTACCAAGAGACCCAGTACTTC.

This rearrangement joins TRBV7-9 to TRBJ1-2, with D possibly being TRBD1 (5 bases). The CDR3 contains 18 residues. Germline CDR1 reads SEHNR; CDR2 reads FQNEAQ (reference sequence). V gave up 1 base and J gave up 9 bases, with 27 bases separating them. This CDR3 is CASSLEGSVRDPRVSYTF. For the CDR3, the DNA is TGTGCCAGCAGCTTAGAGGGGTCGGTGCGGGACCCCCGAGTGAGCTACACCTTC.